These T cell receptor beta chains were read from a single sample in a study of cytomegalovirus exposure and HLA in healthy donors. Assay used: immunoSEQ multiplex PCR; TCRdb lists only in-frame clones, some missing. The sample lists about 110,000 clones, about 85% occurring once. Input material: PBMCs. These receptors all stem from a woman under 30 in good health and CMV-seronegative. Both conserved end residues are part of each CDR3.

CASSLEIAAPYEQYF	TRBV11-2	TRBJ2-7
CASSRDKTGRPPSNYGYTF	TRBV19	TRBJ1-2
CASSNKGTGNRNYGYTF	TRBV19	TRBJ1-2
CASSLGLINSPLHF	TRBV27	TRBJ1-6
CASSPRDRGTDTQYF	TRBV28	TRBJ2-3
CASSQGLASSYEQYF	TRBV4-2	TRBJ2-7
CASSLEQTLSTEAFF	TRBV5-8	TRBJ1-1
CASSPLRGTGELFF	TRBV7-8	TRBJ2-2
CASTEDGGDTEAFF	TRBV25-1	TRBJ1-1
CASSLAGDTDTQYF	TRBV11-3	TRBJ2-3
CASSLAGQGSGYTF	TRBV5-4	TRBJ1-2
CASSVMTGNTEAFF	TRBV6-5	TRBJ1-1
CASSRAGTNYGYTF	TRBV2	TRBJ1-2
CASSFQLGTSGGLRDEQFF	TRBV7-2	TRBJ2-1
CASSPTAIEAFF	TRBV11-2	TRBJ1-1
CAIGPKLGGADTQYF	TRBV10-3	TRBJ2-3
CASSEGQGSRSRNGYTF	TRBV2	TRBJ1-2
CASSFRSSGLNIQYF	TRBV27	TRBJ2-4
CASSERSERTESSGNTIYF	TRBV2	TRBJ1-3
CASSYSAAARTDTQYF	TRBV6-5	TRBJ2-3
CASSQGLAGSYEQYF	TRBV4-1	TRBJ2-7
CASSQDVGDYEQYF	TRBV14	TRBJ2-7
CASERGIGETQYF	TRBV7-2	TRBJ2-5
CASSYSTGGYTEAFF	TRBV6-6	TRBJ1-1
CASSFNIPGDEQYF	TRBV13	TRBJ2-7
CASSYTRGTEAFF	TRBV6-5	TRBJ1-1
CASSSIQGKDYGYTF	TRBV11-2	TRBJ1-2
CASSPPGRGSEQYF	TRBV18	TRBJ2-7
CASSLTRNYGYTF	TRBV5-6	TRBJ1-2
CASREGQTGELFF	TRBV27	TRBJ2-2
CASSREPGNGYTF	TRBV4-1	TRBJ1-2
CASSGQFQETQYF	TRBV2	TRBJ2-5
CASSYSGVSSYEQYF	TRBV2	TRBJ2-7
CASSVGDTTNSPLHF	TRBV9	TRBJ1-6
CASSVLRGVENSPLHF	TRBV9	TRBJ1-6
CASGSGNAETQYF	TRBV25-1	TRBJ2-5
CASSWGLGLDNTQYF	TRBV5-6	TRBJ2-3
CASSTNPVTGELFF	TRBV7-3	TRBJ2-2
CASSDGTGTGQNEKLFF	TRBV25-1	TRBJ1-4
CASSIRETQYF	TRBV13	TRBJ2-5
CSVGDRGKARATNEKLFF	TRBV29-1	TRBJ1-4
CASSSGTGGSEQYF	TRBV27	TRBJ2-7
CASSQGVIAGGPEETQYF	TRBV4-1	TRBJ2-5
CASSHVKVNSLLHF	TRBV14	TRBJ1-6
CASSSGDQKLFF	TRBV9	TRBJ1-4
CASSLGGGSGQPQHF	TRBV7-9	TRBJ1-5
CASSPDRGLGQPQHF	TRBV7-2	TRBJ1-5
CASSDVRQVNEKLFF	TRBV2	TRBJ1-4
CASSLSGGNQPQHF	TRBV27	TRBJ1-5
CASSLRLNRATNEKLFF	TRBV5-6	TRBJ1-4
CAISGTGYYGYTF	TRBV10-3	TRBJ1-2